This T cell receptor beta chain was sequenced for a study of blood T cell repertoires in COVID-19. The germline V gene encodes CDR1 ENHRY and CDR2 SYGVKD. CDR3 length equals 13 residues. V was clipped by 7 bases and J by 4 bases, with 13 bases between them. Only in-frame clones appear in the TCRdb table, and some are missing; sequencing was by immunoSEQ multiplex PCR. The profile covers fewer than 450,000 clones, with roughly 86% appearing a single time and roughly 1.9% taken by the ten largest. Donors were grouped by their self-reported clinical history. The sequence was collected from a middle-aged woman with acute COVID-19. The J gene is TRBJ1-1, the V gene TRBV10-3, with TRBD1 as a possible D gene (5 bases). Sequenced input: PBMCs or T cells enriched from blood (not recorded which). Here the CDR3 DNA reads TGTGCCATCAAGATCCAGGGAGGCACTGAAGCTTTCTTT. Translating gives CAIKIQGGTEAFF.